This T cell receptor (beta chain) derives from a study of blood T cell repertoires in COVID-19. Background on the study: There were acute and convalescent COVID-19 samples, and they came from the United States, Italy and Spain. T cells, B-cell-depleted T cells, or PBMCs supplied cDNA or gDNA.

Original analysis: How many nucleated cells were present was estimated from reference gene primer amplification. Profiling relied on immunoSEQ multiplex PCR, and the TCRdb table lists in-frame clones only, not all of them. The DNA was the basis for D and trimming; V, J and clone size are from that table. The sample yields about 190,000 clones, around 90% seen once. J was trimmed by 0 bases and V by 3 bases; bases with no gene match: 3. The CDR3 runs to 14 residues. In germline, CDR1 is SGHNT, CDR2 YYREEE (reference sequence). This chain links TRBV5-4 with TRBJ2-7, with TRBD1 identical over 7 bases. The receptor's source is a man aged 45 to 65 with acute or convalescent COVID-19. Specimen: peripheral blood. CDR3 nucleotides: TGTGCCAGCAGCTACAGGGGTTTCTCCTACGAGCAGTACTTC. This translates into CASSYRGFSYEQYF.